Below, 29 T cell receptor beta chains from the same sample are listed, as sequenced in a study of vaccination effects on CD4 cells after COVID-19. The method was immunoSEQ multiplex PCR; TCRdb's version includes in-frame clones alone and lacks a portion of them. This table has about 34,000 clones, about 75% appearing once. Their antigens are not known. Culture lasted around eleven days before CD4+ T cell isolation. Documented for the person is a PCR-confirmed SARS-CoV-2 infection occurring between March and December 2020. Subjects were given two BNT162b2 or mRNA-1273 vaccine doses. This specimen consisted of CD4+ T cells from PBMCs cultured without peptide, obtained after COVID-19 vaccination. All receptors come from a human donor who had a prior SARS-CoV-2 infection.

The rearrangement joins TRBV6-2 or TRBV6-3 to TRBJ2-3; D call uncertain. The CDR3 has 14 amino acids. V was trimmed by 4 bases and J by 2 bases, leaving 10 bases between them. Germline V gives CDR1 MNHEY, CDR2 SVGEGT. The CDR3 DNA reads as TGTGCCAGCAGTTCAACGACATACACAGATACGCAGTATTTT. Translating it yields CASSSTTYTDTQYF.

The chain couples TRBV18 to TRBJ1-4, with D unresolved. CDR1 and CDR2 from the germline V gene are KGHSH and LQKENI. V dropped 3 bases and J dropped 1 base, with 6 bases sitting between them. CDR3 length: 14 amino acids. The CDR3 nucleotides are TGTGCCAGCTCACCTTTCGAAACTAATGAAAAACTGTTTTTT. Translation gives CASSPFETNEKLFF.

The chain joins TRBV9 to TRBJ2-2, with D perhaps matching TRBD1 or TRBD2 (5 bases each). Germline CDR1 is SGDLS and CDR2 is YYNGEE. V was pared by 4 bases and J by 6 bases, with 19 bases between. This CDR3 is built from 16 residues. CDR3 in DNA: TGTGCCAGCAGCTCCAGGACACAAAGGGACCCCGGGGAGCTGTTTTTT. Encoded protein: CASSSRTQRDPGELFF.

The gene calls are TRBV7-3 and TRBJ2-1; 9 bases match TRBD2. This CDR3 region has 16 residues. Trimming cost V 5 bases and J 4 bases; bases outside gene matches: 9. The V gene's germline CDR1 is SGHTA and CDR2 FQGTGA. The DNA for the CDR3 is TGTGCCAGCAGCCCAGGGGCGGGGGGGCCGTACAATGAGCAGTTCTTC. Translated, it gives CASSPGAGGPYNEQFF.

The chain has TRBV7-6 and TRBJ1-6; tentatively, D is TRBD1 (6 bases). Trimming shortened V by 2 bases and J by 9 bases, and 17 bases separated the two germline ends. This CDR3 comprises 16 residues. Germline loops: CDR1 SGHVS, CDR2 FNYEAQ. The CDR3 loop is CASSLSGGRGVSPLHF. The CDR3 nucleotides are TGTGCCAGCAGCTTAAGCGGGGGCAGGGGAGTTTCACCCCTCCACTTT. Full variable domain (missing parts from reference TRBV7-6 and TRBJ1-6): GAGVSQSPRYKVTKRGQDVALRCDPISGHVSLYWYRQALGQGPEFLTYFNYEAQQDKSGLPNDRFSAERPEGSISTLTIQRTEQRDSAMYRCASSLSGGRGVSPLHFGNGTRLTVT.

This chain links TRBV5-6 with TRBJ2-1; D assignment may be TRBD1 or TRBD2 (5 bases each). With 0 bases removed from V and 4 bases from J, the gap between germline ends came to 14 bases. CDR1 is SGHDT and CDR2 is YYEEEE in the germline V gene. The CDR3 totals 16 residues. CDR3 amino acids: CASSLVGANLYNEQFF. CDR3 coding DNA: TGTGCCAGCAGCTTGGTCGGGGCAAACCTTTACAATGAGCAGTTCTTC.

The CDR3 DNA reads as TGTGCCAGCAGCGAAGGGGAATATGGCTACACCTTC. Protein: CASSEGEYGYTF. The chain has TRBV5-6 and TRBJ1-2, with a tentative D call TRBD1 (5 bases). The V gene's germline CDR1 is SGHDT and CDR2 YYEEEE. V lost 4 bases to trimming and J lost 5 bases, with 9 bases between them. The CDR3 contains 12 residues.

The chain is built from TRBV19 and TRBJ1-3; the D is unclear. Germline V gene sequence: CDR1 LNHDA, CDR2 SQIVND (reference sequence). The CDR3 runs to 13 residues. Trimming pared 4 bases from V and 0 bases from J, leaving 4 bases between. CDR3: CASSTLSGNTIYF. The CDR3, as DNA: TGTGCCAGTAGTACACTCTCTGGAAACACCATATATTTT.

A few counts support this clone. This rearrangement joins TRBV9 to TRBJ1-2; D gene unclear. The CDR3 covers 14 residues. The V gene's germline CDR1 is SGDLS and CDR2 YYNGEE. V gave up 0 bases and J gave up 8 bases, with 14 bases separating them. CDR3 residues: CASSVDLQPGGYTF. Here the CDR3 DNA reads TGTGCCAGCAGCGTAGATCTCCAGCCGGGGGGCTACACCTTC.

The chain is built from TRBV7-3 and TRBJ2-3; the match to TRBD2 covers 16 bases. Germline lookup yields CDR1 SGHTA and CDR2 FQGTGA. V shed 4 bases, J shed 5 bases, and the junction held 3 bases outside the gene matches. This CDR3 has 16 amino acids. Here the CDR3 reads CASSSGTSGRGDTQYF. CDR3 coding DNA: TGTGCCAGCAGCTCCGGGACTAGCGGGAGGGGAGATACGCAGTATTTT.

This chain's CDR3 is CAWTPVQVNTEAFF. DNA for the CDR3: TGTGCCTGGACCCCCGTACAGGTGAACACTGAAGCTTTCTTT. The chain recombines TRBV30 with TRBJ1-1, with TRBD1 as a possible D gene (5 bases). In germline, CDR1 is GTSNPN, CDR2 SVGIG (reference sequence). The CDR3 length is 14 residues. V lost 4 bases and J 0 bases, leaving 12 bases between the germline ends.

This clone showed up just once. J is TRBJ2-1 and V is TRBV4-3, with TRBD2 as a possible D gene (5 bases). V shed 1 base and J shed 0 bases, with 16 bases lying between them. Germline lookup yields CDR1 LGHNA and CDR2 YSLEER. This CDR3 is 18 amino acids long. The DNA of the CDR3 is TGCGCCAGCAGCCAAGGGAGTGCGACTAAAAGCTCCTACAATGAGCAGTTCTTC. As protein: CASSQGSATKSSYNEQFF.

The chain is built from TRBV7-8 and TRBJ2-3; 11 bases fit TRBD2. Germline CDR1 SGHVS, CDR2 FQNEAQ. V dropped 1 base and J dropped 4; count of bases not matched to a gene: 10. The CDR3 is 18 amino acids. In nucleotides, the CDR3 is TGTGCCAGCAGCTTAGGTGGTCTAGCGGGGGGCTCGGCAGATACGCAGTATTTT. This codes for CASSLGGLAGGSADTQYF.

This chain uses TRBV11-3 with TRBJ2-5, with D tentatively TRBD2 (5 bases). V lost 1 base, J lost 4 bases, and 10 bases lay in between. The CDR3 length is 14 residues. Germline loops: CDR1 SGHNT, CDR2 YENEEA. In DNA, the CDR3 is TGTGCCAGCAGCTTAGGCGGGTCTATAGAGACCCAGTACTTC. Amino acids: CASSLGGSIETQYF. The full variable domain, rest sourced from reference TRBV11-3 and TRBJ2-5, is EAGVVQSPRYKIIEKKQPVAFWCNPISGHNTLYWYLQNLGQGPELLIRYENEEAVDDSQLPKDRFSAERLKGVDSTLKIQPAELGDSAVYLCASSLGGSIETQYFGPGTRLLVL.

V gene TRBV5-8 combines with J gene TRBJ2-5, with 12 bases aligning to TRBD2. Germline V lookup: CDR1 SGHTS, CDR2 YDEGEE. The CDR3 spans 15 residues. The ends lost 0 bases at V and 5 bases at J; junction bases unmatched: 2. CDR3 sequence (DNA): TGTGCCAGCAGCTTGGGACTAGCGGGGGATGAGACCCAGTACTTC. Translation gives CASSLGLAGDETQYF.

The chain recombines TRBV4-1 with TRBJ2-5; D possibly corresponds to TRBD2 (5 bases). Germline CDR1 MGHRA, CDR2 YSYEKL. V lost 2 bases to trimming and J lost 1 base, with 17 bases between them. The CDR3 runs 17 residues. This chain's CDR3 is CASSQRTLARVQETQYF. As DNA, the CDR3 is TGCGCCAGCAGCCAAAGAACTTTAGCGAGGGTCCAAGAGACCCAGTACTTC.

V usage is TRBV7-6 and J usage is TRBJ2-5, with D unresolved. Germline-derived CDR1 and CDR2 are SGHVS and FNYEAQ. The CDR3 contains 11 residues. Trimming pared 8 bases from V and 10 bases from J, leaving 14 bases between. The CDR3 bases are TGTGCCAGCGGCATGGGTGGAAACCAGTACTTC. Translating gives CASGMGGNQYF.

V is TRBV19 and J is TRBJ2-1; possibly TRBD1 or TRBD2 for D (5 bases each). This CDR3 comprises 14 residues. V dropped 0 bases and J dropped 10 bases, with 13 bases sitting between them. The germline V gene encodes CDR1 LNHDA and CDR2 SQIVND (reference sequence). The CDR3 DNA is TGTGCCAGTAGTATAGATCGATGGGGGAACGAGCAGTTCTTC. Its translation is CASSIDRWGNEQFF.

The gene calls are TRBV9 and TRBJ2-2; no definite D call. V was cut by 4 bases and J by 7 bases, with 8 bases left in between. CDR1 SGDLS and CDR2 YYNGEE come from the germline V gene. The CDR3 is 12 amino acids. DNA for the CDR3: TGTGCCAGCAGCCAAATGATCGGGGAGCTGTTTTTT. This encodes CASSQMIGELFF.

The chain has TRBV28 and TRBJ1-5; D unclear. The CDR3 covers 14 residues. The V gene's germline CDR1 is MDHEN and CDR2 SYDVKM. Trimming stripped 6 bases from V and 2 bases from J, with 11 bases between. The CDR3 sequence: CASRPPVGNQPQHF. CDR3 in DNA: TGTGCCAGCAGGCCTCCGGTTGGCAATCAGCCCCAGCATTTT.

This clone is a singleton in its sample. The CDR3 region is CASSRVGVAEAFF. The CDR3 nucleotides are TGTGCCAGCAGCCGAGTAGGGGTAGCTGAAGCTTTCTTT. V usage is TRBV13 and J usage is TRBJ1-1; a weak D match, TRBD1 (5 bases). The CDR3 consists of 13 residues. Between the trimmed V and J ends, which lost 5 bases and 6 bases, there was a span of 13 bases. CDR1 and CDR2 (germline): PRHDT, FYEKMQ (reference sequence).

The chain is built from TRBV6-5 and TRBJ1-4; perhaps TRBD1 as D (5 bases). Germline CDR1 and CDR2: MNHEY and SVGAGI. The CDR3 runs 15 residues. Trimming cost V 5 bases and J 5 bases, with 15 bases left between them. The CDR3 nucleotides read TGTGCCAGCAGTCCCCGACGGGGGGTGAATGAAAAACTGTTTTTT. It specifies CASSPRRGVNEKLFF.

The chain couples TRBV29-1 to TRBJ2-2, with TRBD2 as a possible D gene (6 bases). With 3 bases removed from V and 5 bases from J, the gap between germline ends came to 7 bases. The CDR3 is 12 amino acids. Germline values: CDR1 SQVTM, CDR2 ANQGSEA. DNA for the CDR3: TGCAGCGTTGAGGGGGGAACCGGGGAGCTGTTTTTT. Translation gives CSVEGGTGELFF.

The chain couples TRBV12-3 or TRBV12-4 to TRBJ1-5; the D gene is possibly TRBD1 (5 bases). V was cut by 7 bases and J by 6 bases, with 13 bases left in between. The CDR3 covers 13 residues. CDR3 protein: CASNRGTGQPQHF. In DNA form, the CDR3 reads TGTGCCAGCAATAGGGGTACCGGTCAGCCCCAGCATTTT.

The rearrangement uses TRBV24-1 and TRBJ2-5, with unresolved D. V was clipped by 4 bases and J by 4 bases, with 3 bases between them. Germline V gives CDR1 KGHDR, CDR2 SFDVKD. This CDR3 comprises 11 residues. This CDR3 is CATSEGETQYF. CDR3 bases: TGTGCCACCAGTGAAGGAGAGACCCAGTACTTC.

The table lists this clone with a few counts. V and J are TRBV7-6 and TRBJ2-7, with TRBD1 as a possible D gene (6 bases). The V end was cut by 3 bases, the J end by 4 bases, with 13 bases between. The CDR3 has 14 amino acids. CDR1 is SGHVS and CDR2 is FNYEAQ in the germline V gene. Here the CDR3 DNA reads TGTGCCAGCAGCTTCCAACAGGGATCATACGAGCAGTACTTC. The encoded protein is CASSFQQGSYEQYF.

The chain uses TRBV19 and TRBJ2-5; D remains ambiguous. The CDR3 totals 17 residues. V was shortened by 8 bases and J by 3 bases, with 25 bases between the two germline ends. CDR1 and CDR2 from the germline V gene are LNHDA and SQIVND (reference sequence). CDR3 amino acids: CASQPGVATPTEETQYF. The CDR3 DNA sequence: TGTGCCAGTCAGCCCGGCGTCGCGACACCAACCGAAGAGACCCAGTACTTC.

The sample holds a few counts of this clone. At one boundary the junction diverges from the germline segment, which might be a read error. The chain links TRBV2 to TRBJ1-2, with D uncertain. The V gene's germline CDR1 is SNHLY and CDR2 FYNNEI. The CDR3 contains 12 residues. CDR3 coding DNA: TGTGCCAGCAGAGAAGGCCTTTGGGGCTACACCTTC. Translated, it gives CASREGLWGYTF. Variable domain in full (rest from reference TRBV2 and TRBJ1-2): EPEVTQTPSHQVTQMGQEVILRCVPISNHLYFYWYRQILGQKVEFLVSFYNNEISEKSEIFDDQFSVERPDGSNFTLKIRSTKLEDSAMYFCASREGLWGYTFGSGTRLTVV.

The rearrangement links TRBV7-3 to TRBJ2-2, with a tentative D call TRBD1 (5 bases). Trimming cost V 5 bases and J 1 base, with 8 bases left between them. CDR1 is SGHTA, CDR2 FQGTGA, per germline. This CDR3 region has 14 residues. The CDR3 is CASSPQGNTGELFF. The CDR3 nucleotides are TGTGCCAGCAGCCCCCAGGGGAACACCGGGGAGCTGTTTTTT.